One and the same sample provided the 27 T cell receptor beta chains below, sequenced in a study of spatial heterogeneity in lung cancer. TCRdb ran MiXCR on the 5' RACE reads and lists one entry per CDR3 protein. The repertoire holds some 78,000 distinct CDR3 sequences, with about 8% as singletons. This sample's time point: sample taken at primary tumor resection. This specimen was PBMCs, taken at surgery. The source of these receptors is a male donor with early-stage non-small cell lung cancer.

This clonotype was observed at least ten times. V usage is TRBV6-4 and J usage is TRBJ2-1; 7 bases match TRBD2. Germline CDR1 is MRHNA and CDR2 is SNTAGT. CDR3 length equals 16 residues. V lost 0 bases and J lost 1; bases outside the gene matches: 3. CDR3 DNA sequence: TGTGCCAGCAGTGACTCTGGCGGGAGTTCCTACAATGAGCAGTTCTTC. Its translation: CASSDSGGSSYNEQFF.

The chain is built from TRBV2 and TRBJ2-1, with 10 positions matching TRBD2. The junction had 3 bases not matched to a gene; V was cut back by 4 bases and J by 3 bases. The CDR3 spans 15 residues. CDR1 SNHLY and CDR2 FYNNEI come from the germline V gene. The CDR3: CASSVLAGGYNEQFF. The CDR3 DNA reads as TGTGCCAGCAGTGTTTTAGCGGGAGGCTACAATGAGCAGTTCTTC.

This clonotype has a handful of counts. The chain uses TRBV5-4 and TRBJ2-3; 9 nucleotides match TRBD2. This CDR3 region has 16 residues. With 4 bases clipped from V and 2 bases from J, the junction kept 8 bases outside the gene matches. Germline values: CDR1 SGHNT, CDR2 YYREEE (reference sequence). The CDR3 DNA reads TGTGCCAGCAGCCAGGGGACTAGCAAATTCACAGATACGCAGTATTTT. Amino acids: CASSQGTSKFTDTQYF.

The table lists this clonotype with many counts. This chain joins TRBV9 and TRBJ2-2, with D unclear. Germline lookup yields CDR1 SGDLS and CDR2 YYNGEE. This CDR3 is built from 14 residues. Trimming shortened V by 2 bases and J by 1 base, and 6 bases separated the two germline ends. The CDR3 region has the DNA TGTGCCAGCAGCGTTACAGTGAACACCGGGGAGCTGTTTTTT. Translated, it gives CASSVTVNTGELFF.

This clonotype was recorded a few times. The chain carries TRBV3-1 and TRBJ1-2; D is uncertain. The CDR3 consists of 12 residues. Germline V gene lookup returns CDR1 LGHDT and CDR2 YNNKEL (reference sequence). The V and J ends lost 1 base and 3 bases respectively, with 3 bases between them. The chain's CDR3 is CASSQGDYGYTF. In DNA form, the CDR3 reads TGTGCCAGCAGCCAAGGCGACTATGGCTACACCTTC.

The chain links TRBV27 to TRBJ2-3; D possibly corresponds to TRBD2 (6 bases). The V and J ends lost 5 bases and 6 bases respectively, with 18 bases between them. Germline assignment: CDR1 MNHEY and CDR2 SMNVEV (reference sequence). The CDR3 totals 15 residues. CDR3 residues: CASSPTVRDSDTQYF. CDR3 coding DNA: TGTGCCAGCAGTCCAACCGTTCGGGACTCTGATACGCAGTATTTT.

The chain recombines TRBV10-2 with TRBJ1-1; the D is unclear. There are 11 residues in the CDR3. V was cut by 4 bases and J by 5 bases, with 5 bases left in between. Per the germline V gene, CDR1 is WSHSY and CDR2 is SAAADI. This chain's CDR3 is CASSGGTEAFF. CDR3 nucleotides: TGCGCCAGCAGTGGTGGAACTGAAGCTTTCTTT.

The gene calls are TRBV5-1 and TRBJ1-2, with 7 bases that match TRBD1. The CDR3 runs to 16 residues. Germline V gene data show CDR1 as SGHRS and CDR2 as YFSETQ. The ends lost 3 bases at V and 3 bases at J; junction bases unmatched: 11. Here the CDR3 DNA reads TGCGCCAGCAGCTGGAACCCGGGACAGAACTACTATGGCTACACCTTC. It translates to CASSWNPGQNYYGYTF.

This clonotype was recorded many times. The rearrangement uses TRBV5-1 and TRBJ1-2; D may be TRBD1 (6 bases). CDR3 size: 14 residues. CDR1 and CDR2 from the germline V gene are SGHRS and YFSETQ. Trimming removed 5 bases from V and 0 bases from J, with 11 bases in between. Here the CDR3 reads CASRRTDSNYGYTF. The CDR3 nucleotides are TGCGCCAGCAGACGGACAGACTCTAACTATGGCTACACCTTC. Full variable domain (outside the CDR3, taken from reference TRBV5-1 and TRBJ1-2): KAGVTQTPRYLIKTRGQQVTLSCSPISGHRSVSWYQQTPGQGLQFLFEYFSETQRNKGNFPGRFSGRQFSNSRSEMNVSTLELGDSALYLCASRRTDSNYGYTFGSGTRLTVV.

V usage is TRBV5-1 and J usage is TRBJ2-7, with 8 bases matching TRBD1. After removal of 1 base from V and 4 bases from J, the junction contained 10 bases not matched to a gene. The CDR3 loop spans 16 amino acids. Germline CDR1 is SGHRS and CDR2 is YFSETQ. CDR3: CASSLRGGTGAYEQYF. The CDR3 nucleotides are TGCGCCAGCAGCTTGAGGGGCGGGACAGGAGCTTACGAGCAGTACTTC.

The chain joins TRBV20-1 to TRBJ2-3, with 9 bases identical to TRBD2. The CDR3 covers 17 residues. After removal of 4 bases from V and 6 bases from J, the junction contained 17 bases not matched to a gene. Germline V gives CDR1 DFQATT, CDR2 SNEGSKA (reference sequence). In nucleotides, the CDR3 is TGCAGTGCTATGGCCCCAGGGCGGGAGGGCCGGGCGGATACGCAGTATTTT. Translated: CSAMAPGREGRADTQYF.

The sample holds many counts of this clonotype. The chain recombines TRBV20-1 with TRBJ1-2, with D uncertain. V lost 5 bases and J lost 0, with 16 bases in between. CDR1 and CDR2 (germline): DFQATT, SNEGSKA (reference sequence). The CDR3 spans 15 residues. As DNA, the CDR3 is TGCAGTGCTGCGCGCACGGGGTTATCTAACTATGGCTACACCTTC. It codes for CSAARTGLSNYGYTF.

This clonotype appeared a few times. The rearrangement links TRBV20-1 to TRBJ2-5, with 13 positions matching TRBD2. The CDR3 spans 15 residues. Unmatched junction bases numbered 4, after V lost 5 bases and J lost 1 base. Per the germline V gene, CDR1 is DFQATT and CDR2 is SNEGSKA (reference sequence). The CDR3 protein is CSARGLAGAQETQYF. The CDR3 DNA reads as TGCAGTGCTCGCGGACTAGCGGGAGCCCAAGAGACCCAGTACTTC.

On this clonotype itself: Lacking the conserved final phenylalanine or tryptophan, this CDR3 likely reflects a read error. This sequence joins TRBV4-3 and TRBJ1-3; D uncertain. The V gene's germline CDR1 is LGHNA and CDR2 YSLEER. V was shortened by 0 bases and J by 0 bases, with 12 bases between the two germline ends. The CDR3 runs to 17 residues. The CDR3 is CASSQDRASSSGNTIYY. As DNA, the CDR3 is TGCGCCAGCAGCCAAGACCGGGCGTCAAGCTCTGGAAACACCATATATTAT.

The chain carries TRBV3-1 and TRBJ2-7; TRBD2 agrees at 10 bases. This CDR3 region has 15 residues. Germline-derived CDR1 and CDR2 are LGHDT and YNNKEL (reference sequence). Germline trimming cut 4 bases from V and 2 bases from J; bases unmatched to any gene: 5. CDR3 region: CASSPGLADTYEQYF. The CDR3 coding sequence is TGTGCCAGCAGCCCAGGACTAGCGGACACCTACGAGCAGTACTTC.

The chain carries TRBV11-2 and TRBJ1-2; perhaps TRBD1 as D (5 bases). Looked up from germline, CDR1 is SGHAT and CDR2 is FQNNGV. The CDR3 runs to 15 residues. V was pared by 0 bases and J by 3 bases, with 11 bases between. The CDR3 nucleotides read TGTGCCAGCAGCTTAGATCCAGGGCCCTACTATGGCTACACCTTC. Encoded protein: CASSLDPGPYYGYTF.

This clonotype was seen repeatedly, ten times or more. V gene TRBV9 combines with J gene TRBJ2-7, with 7 bases fitting TRBD2. The germline V gene has CDR1 SGDLS and CDR2 YYNGEE. The CDR3 is made up of 16 amino acids. Germline trimming cut 0 bases from V and 8 bases from J; bases unmatched to any gene: 14. In DNA, the CDR3 is TGTGCCAGCAGCGTAGGTTCCAGCGGGATAGCTTTTCAGCAGTACTTC. This codes for CASSVGSSGIAFQQYF.

The table lists this clonotype with a few counts. This sequence joins TRBV4-3 and TRBJ1-1; unclear D gene. The V and J ends lost 1 base and 1 base respectively, with 7 bases between them. Germline V gene data show CDR1 as LGHNA and CDR2 as YSLEER. The CDR3 length is 14 residues. This chain's CDR3 is CASSQAGRNTEAFF. CDR3 sequence (DNA): TGCGCCAGCAGCCAAGCAGGCAGGAACACTGAAGCTTTCTTT.

In its sample, this clonotype was seen a few times. This sequence joins TRBV7-2 and TRBJ1-2; D remains unclear. Germline V CDR1 and CDR2: SGHTA, FQGNSA. V was cut by 5 bases and J by 4 bases, with 14 bases left in between. CDR3 length: 14 residues. The CDR3 loop is CASSPQGMVYGYTF. In DNA, the CDR3 is TGTGCCAGCAGCCCGCAAGGGATGGTCTATGGCTACACCTTC.

This clonotype was recorded many times. V gene TRBV3-1 combines with J gene TRBJ2-7; D remains ambiguous. The V end was cut by 1 base, the J end by 3 bases, with 1 base between. CDR1 and CDR2 from the germline V gene are LGHDT and YNNKEL (reference sequence). The CDR3 has 11 residues. CDR3 sequence (DNA): TGTGCCAGCAGCCAAGGCTACGAGCAGTACTTC. It encodes CASSQGYEQYF.

Only a few counts were recorded for this clonotype. The gene calls are TRBV19 and TRBJ2-7; TRBD1 aligns across 7 bases. Germline V gives CDR1 LNHDA, CDR2 SQIVND (reference sequence). The length of the CDR3 is 14 residues. V lost 4 bases, J lost 3 bases, and 6 bases stayed unmatched. The CDR3 spells CASSRTGSNYEQYF. The CDR3 nucleotides read TGTGCCAGTAGTAGGACAGGATCTAACTACGAGCAGTACTTC.

This clonotype was observed at least ten times. The chain joins TRBV7-9 to TRBJ2-4; TRBD2 matches at 9 bases. Trimming cost V 3 bases and J 1 base; bases outside gene matches: 16. There are 20 residues in the CDR3. The germline V gene has CDR1 SEHNR and CDR2 FQNEAQ (reference sequence). CDR3 nucleotides: TGTGCCAGCAGCTTGATCGGTGGACTAGCGAGGGGGACGGCCAAAAACATTCAGTACTTC. Protein sequence: CASSLIGGLARGTAKNIQYF.

The rearrangement links TRBV5-1 to TRBJ2-1; TRBD2 matches 8 bases. The CDR3 sequence is 16 residues long. Per the germline V gene, CDR1 is SGHRS and CDR2 is YFSETQ. Trimming at V came to 0 bases and at J to 2 bases, leaving 4 bases not matched to a gene. CDR3 loop: CASSLALAGAYNEQFF. The CDR3 DNA follows: TGCGCCAGCAGCTTGGCGCTAGCGGGTGCCTACAATGAGCAGTTCTTC. The whole variable domain, filled in from reference TRBV5-1 and TRBJ2-1, reads KAGVTQTPRYLIKTRGQQVTLSCSPISGHRSVSWYQQTPGQGLQFLFEYFSETQRNKGNFPGRFSGRQFSNSRSEMNVSTLELGDSALYLCASSLALAGAYNEQFFGPGTRLTVL.

This clonotype came up a few times. V usage is TRBV28 and J usage is TRBJ1-5; 7 bases map to TRBD1. CDR1 and CDR2 (germline): MDHEN, SYDVKM. J gave up 1 base and V 3 bases, and 3 bases lay outside the gene matches. This CDR3 is built from 15 residues. This CDR3 reads CASSFNRGSNQPQHF. For the CDR3, the DNA is TGTGCCAGCAGTTTTAACAGGGGAAGCAATCAGCCCCAGCATTTT.

This chain links TRBV20-1 with TRBJ2-1, with D tentatively TRBD2 (6 bases). This CDR3 is built from 17 residues. From germline, CDR1 is DFQATT and CDR2 SNEGSKA (reference sequence). The ends were cut back, 6 bases at V and 7 bases at J, with 28 bases in the middle. CDR3 protein: CSAPDSLRDPRANEQFF. DNA for the CDR3: TGCAGTGCGCCCGACAGCTTGCGGGACCCGAGGGCTAATGAGCAGTTCTTC.

This clonotype was seen ten or more times. V is TRBV2 and J is TRBJ2-1, with D uncertain. Germline V gives CDR1 SNHLY, CDR2 FYNNEI. Trimming pared 7 bases from V and 0 bases from J, leaving 7 bases between. The CDR3 extends over 13 amino acids. The CDR3 loop reads CASTLSSYNEQFF. The CDR3 DNA reads TGTGCCAGCACTCTGAGCTCCTACAATGAGCAGTTCTTC.

The chain employs TRBV12-3 or TRBV12-4 and TRBJ1-6; no clear D. This CDR3 has 14 amino acids. V lost 3 bases and J 6 bases, leaving 9 bases between the germline ends. The DNA of the CDR3 is TGTGCCAGCAGTTTCTCTGCAGTTAATTCACCCCTCCACTTT. It codes for CASSFSAVNSPLHF.